One T cell receptor (beta chain) is described in this entry. These data originate in a study of long-term antiretroviral therapy in people with HIV. Study in general: The earliest samples came from an era when ART typically awaited falling CD4 counts.

Run at survey level, the immunoSEQ assay was version v3.0. Measured with immunoSEQ multiplex PCR; TCRdb has only the in-frame clones, and not every one. The table lists tens of thousands of clones, roughly 84% of them singletons. CDR3 size: 19 residues. V lost 6 bases, J lost 0 bases, and 19 bases stayed unmatched. Germline V lookup: CDR1 ENHRY, CDR2 SYGVKD. This sequence was found in a man between 18 and 29 years old with HIV. The gene calls are TRBV10-3 and TRBJ2-7, with 8 positions matching TRBD1. The material sequenced was unsorted PBMCs, taken 0.2 years before starting antiretroviral therapy. The CDR3 DNA follows: TGTGCCATCAGGGCCCTGAGGACAGGGACCCCTAGGAGCTCCTACGAGCAGTACTTC. Residues: CAIRALRTGTPRSSYEQYF.